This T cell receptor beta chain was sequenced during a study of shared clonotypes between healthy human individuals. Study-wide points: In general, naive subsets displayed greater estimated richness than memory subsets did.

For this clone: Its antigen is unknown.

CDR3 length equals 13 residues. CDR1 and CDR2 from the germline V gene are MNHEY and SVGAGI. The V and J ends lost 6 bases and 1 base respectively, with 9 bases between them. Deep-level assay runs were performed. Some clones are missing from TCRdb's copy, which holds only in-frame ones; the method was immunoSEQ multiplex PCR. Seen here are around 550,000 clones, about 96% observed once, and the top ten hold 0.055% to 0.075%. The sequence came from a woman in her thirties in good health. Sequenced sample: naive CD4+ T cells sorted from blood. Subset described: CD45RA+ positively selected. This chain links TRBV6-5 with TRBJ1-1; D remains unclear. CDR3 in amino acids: CASSQIRNTEAFF. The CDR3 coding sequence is TGTGCCAGCAGCCAAATCCGGAACACTGAAGCTTTCTTT.